Listed here is a single T cell receptor (beta chain). This clone showed up just a few times. The antigen this receptor binds is unknown. No quality values exist for individual bases; no much larger clone is one base distant. The source of the sample is a study of cytomegalovirus exposure and HLA in healthy donors (dated by TCRdb to the late 2010s). Background on the whole study: An earlier analysis of around 600 of the donors reported more than 250 Gb of sequence data and around 120 million unique TCR beta sequences from roughly 180 million T cells. HLA typing covered class I and class II loci at four-digit resolution. The number of typed donors differed by locus: about 629-630 for A, B, C, DRB1 and DQB1; approximately 520 for DQA1; some 610 for DPA1; and approximately 450 for DPB1. The study combined high-throughput TCR immunosequencing, statistical association of individual TCRs with disease status, and machine learning to predict cytomegalovirus infection status. Donor age, sex, ethnicity and CMV serostatus were collected together with the repertoire data. An earlier analysis of 587 of the donors applied high-throughput TCR beta sequencing to assess whether each TCR beta V gene segment acted as functional or pseudogenic. Among some 400 genotyped donors of the cohort, an average of around 240,000 unique TCR beta nucleotide sequences was sequenced per donor, of which about 19% were non-productive. Using immunosequencing, the study profiled T cell repertoires from fewer than 700 subjects and related those repertoires to cytomegalovirus serostatus. In addition to the first cohort of 650 to 800 subjects, a separate validation cohort of around 110 different subjects was used. To study patterns of TCR occurrence, a later analysis re-analyzed previously published TCR beta repertoires from more than 550 donors and added high-resolution HLA genotyping. About five DR-DQ haplotypes were treated as single units for association and clustering because of strong linkage in the cohort. Genome-wide SNP genotypes for about 65% of the 666 donors were used in a later genetic analysis, which treated that subset as a discovery cohort. The aim of the study was to test whether cataloging public T cell receptors could identify signatures of past pathogen exposure. Around 320 gigabases of sequencing data and approximately 85 million unique TCR sequences were included in an early release covering about 600 HLA-typed donors. The genetic ancestry cluster associated with self-reported Caucasian donors included over 80% of the roughly 360 genotyped donors. In the later analysis, no new phenotypic data were used to find candidate immune exposures; instead, reliance was placed on TCR beta sequences and their occurrence across donors. Every discovery cohort repertoire had been produced on one sequencing platform.

V is clipped by 7 bases and J by 4 bases, and the sequence between their germline boundaries is 13 bases long. The germline V gene (reference sequence) provides CDR1 SEHNR and CDR2 FQNEAQ. The CDR3 goes from the cysteine to the phenylalanine over 13 residues. Left in the record is the CDR3 DNA by itself, 39 bases read in frame from the first base. Library creation used the immunoSEQ multiplex PCR assay. A mixture of 60 forward primers for TCR Vbeta segments and 13 reverse primers for TCR Jbeta segments was used in the multiplex PCR. Amplification of the CDR3 region of rearranged TCR beta genes was performed with a multiplex PCR assay on genomic DNA. The Illumina HiSeq System was used to sequence the amplified TCR beta libraries as 87-base-pair reads. The study's own analysis went as follows. In a later analysis, roughly 80 million unique TCR beta chains were counted across the 500 to 700 repertoires, and roughly 11 million of these chains were shared by at least two donors. To remove PCR and sequencing errors, raw reads were error-corrected and collapsed into unique sequences using a nearest-neighbor algorithm that merged closely related sequences. Alignment of CDR3 sequences to IMGT reference sequences was used to assign V, D and J gene segments. For a sequence to be retained, a match of at least six nucleotides to both a V gene segment and a J gene segment was required. Rearrangements were classified as productive when the CDR3 lacked stop codons and remained in frame with V and J, and all other rearrangements were classified as non-productive. CDR3 was defined by IMGT convention, running from the second conserved V-encoded cysteine to the conserved J-encoded phenylalanine. The earlier analysis of approximately 500 of the donors excluded sequences that lacked an unambiguous match to a single V gene segment. An earlier analysis of a few hundred of the donors called V segments functional above 56.7% productive rearrangements and segregating when the between-donor standard deviation exceeded 5%. To diagnose cytomegalovirus status from the catalog of TCR beta chain sequences, a statistical classification framework was built. In a later analysis, TCR nucleotide sequences were compared against IMGT/GENE-DB human TR gene sequences so that V and J genes could be assigned. Using the TCRdist pipeline, a later analysis assigned CDR3 sequences along with most-parsimonious VDJ recombination scenarios. A later analysis defined each TCR beta chain by its CDR3 amino acid sequence plus V-gene family, and excluded reads lacking a unique V-gene family. A later analysis removed 592 highly shared, low-generation-probability nucleotide sequences to deal with suspected cross-contamination and a sequencing artifact. In a later analysis, a clonal expansion index for each public chain was calculated from normalized within-repertoire ranks of inferred template counts. A later analysis computed generation probabilities with a VDJ recombination model fitted to out-of-frame rearrangements, and checked the results against IGoR. Hypergeometric tests were used in a later analysis to score TCR-TCR, TCR-HLA and TCR-CMV co-occurrence, with a repertoire-size bias correction applied to the TCR pairs. False discovery rates were estimated in a later analysis by permuting HLA or CMV assignments 20 times. In a later analysis, co-occurring TCRs were grouped using DBSCAN, with TCRdist sequence similarity added in when clustering inside HLA-allele-positive subsets. Repertoires with fewer than 30,000 or more than 120,000 public chains were left out of co-occurrence clustering, as were about 5 repertoires with anomalous nucleotide sharing. Sourced from immuneACCESS, this table was stored by TCRdb with only in-frame sequences that have V and J called. A share of the clones is absent; for the studies checked, an unresolved V gene accounts for under half, and the remainder has no known explanation. The DNA gave D and trimming, while V, J and clone size come from that table. The sample data list some 89,000 clones, and 70% to 85% of these were observed just once. The ten largest clonotypes hold about 7.7% of the sample.

The cohort comprised around 690 healthy bone marrow donors. Cohort members were all nominally healthy when sampled, although unrecorded immune exposures were likely present. The donor tested CMV seronegative, placing the donor among the roughly 340 seronegative members of the cohort. A peripheral blood sample was provided by each donor, and peripheral blood mononuclear cells were used for TCR beta sequencing. Genomic DNA was extracted from the blood cell samples with the Qiagen DNeasy Blood Extraction Kit. What the work shows at the level of the full study, not this receptor alone: Strong co-occurrence of HLA alleles, especially DR and DQ, made assigning TCR associations to individual alleles difficult. In a later analysis, most CMV-associated TCR beta chains were found to appear HLA-restricted, with HLA associations seemingly driven largely by CMV exposure. Sequencing depth was assumed to be roughly uniform across donors in the presence/absence analyses, though that assumption may not hold. Because some donors lacked HLA typing at each locus, the association tests relied only on the typed subset. In both the original and validation cohorts, the classifier was reported to diagnose cytomegalovirus status with high specificity and sensitivity. In a later analysis, the rate of TCR association differed among HLA loci, with DRB1 alleles having the most associated TCRs and HLA-C alleles having the fewest. A later analysis associated about 18,000 TCR beta sequences with specific HLA alleles at a false discovery rate of 0.05. A cluster of highly shared sequence variants was judged likely to be a technical artifact of the sequencing pipeline. Immune exposure information for the cohort was limited to CMV serostatus. According to a later analysis, parvovirus B19, influenza, CMV and Epstein-Barr virus appeared linked to several top co-occurrence clusters. Compared with the roughly 600-donor mean, donors in an Asian-associated ancestry cluster had fewer N-insertions in productive TCRs, according to a later genetic analysis. Because the 87-base-pair reads could not distinguish some IMGT-functional V segments, including TRBV6-2 and TRBV6-3, those segments were excluded. While some public TCRs were present in many individuals, most TCR sequences turned up only very rarely across donors. Broadly in line with IMGT annotations, most TCR beta V segments showed up in productive rearrangements about 90% or about 30% of the time in an earlier analysis of approximately 640 of the donors. The study gave a list of about 160 TCR beta chains associated with cytomegalovirus. In a later analysis, HLA-associated TCR beta chains were found to be more clonally expanded and to have lower generation probabilities than equally common non-associated chains. In vitro tests confirmed that a few of the cytomegalovirus-associated TCR beta chains recognize cytomegalovirus antigens. In a later genetic analysis, a missense DCLRE1C variant was associated with V-gene and J-gene trimming of TCR beta chains, and the association was replicated in an independent cohort. The earlier analysis of approximately 590 of the donors excluded 15 to 20 rarely observed V segments, including chromosome 9 orphons, because counts were too low. A further reported finding was that TCR beta sequences accurately predicted the HLA-A and HLA-B alleles for most subjects in the first cohort. Correlated functional status among segregating V segments might be attributable to linkage disequilibrium, but an unknown experimental factor could not be ruled out. This cohort had only TCR beta chains sequenced, and the lack of alpha or paired-chain data limited which features could be detected. The authors suggested that the approach could potentially be generalized to other disease states and immunological phenotypes.

Recombination joined TRBV7-9 with TRBJ1-2; TRBD1 is perhaps the D gene, given 5 matching bases. What was sequenced was PBMCs. The sequence was collected from a man between 60 and 75 years old in good health and CMV-seronegative. The DNA sequence is as follows: TGTGCCAGCACGCTGTCAACAGGCTATGGCTACACCTTC. It specifies CASTLSTGYGYTF.